This T cell receptor beta chain was profiled in a study of CD4 T cells in relation to SARS-CoV-2 and coronaviruses. Points from the study as a whole: Culture-expanded clones reflect memory recall rather than primary priming during culture. Each donor contributed either pre-pandemic or post-infection samples, not both.

Using immunoSEQ multiplex PCR, the repertoire was profiled, and TCRdb retains in-frame clones only, with some absent. This sample has some 64,000 clones, with about 95% found just once. Unexposed donor CD4+ T cells date from about 2011-2018, before the COVID-19 pandemic. Naive and memory CD4+ T cells came from enriched cryopreserved PBMCs. This clone was detected once. Antigen specificity is unknown. The clonotype was recovered from a human donor in good health. The sequencing input was naive CD4+ T cells from PBMCs. This sample's subset: naive CD4+ T cells isolated by negative enrichment.

Written as DNA, the CDR3 is TGTGCCAGCAGCCCCCGACTTGGGAGCTCCTACAATGAGCAGTTCTTC. It codes for CASSPRLGSSYNEQFF. The chain has TRBV9 and TRBJ2-1; a weak D match, TRBD2 (5 bases). This CDR3 is 16 amino acids long. V lost 4 bases to trimming and J lost 0 bases, with 14 bases between them. Germline CDR1 SGDLS, CDR2 YYNGEE.